The T cell receptor beta chain under discussion was sequenced for a study of shared clonotypes between healthy human individuals. Points from the study as a whole: Compared with memory subsets, naive subsets generally had larger estimated richness. Lower generation probabilities were found for non-shared clonotypes than for those shared by all four donors.

Clones were sequenced by immunoSEQ multiplex PCR, and TCRdb holds only the in-frame ones, with some missing. Of 760,000 or so clones in the sample, approximately 96% were seen once. About this clone itself: Its antigen is not known.

The naive CD8 population came from CD45RO-negative cells selected for CCR7, without terminally differentiated effector memory CD45RA+ cells. The CDR3 contains 13 residues. Between the trimmed V and J ends, which lost 1 base and 8 bases, there was a span of 11 bases. CDR1 and CDR2 (germline): SGHAT, FQNNGV. The sequenced material came from naive CD8+ T cells sorted from blood. The receptor was derived from a man aged 30 to 45 in good health. This sequence joins TRBV11-2 and TRBJ1-2; no definite D call. This chain's CDR3 is CASSLGGIRGYTF. CDR3 in DNA: TGTGCCAGCAGCTTAGGAGGGATCAGAGGCTACACCTTC.